These T cell receptor beta chains were read from a single sample in a study of radiation and T cells in renal cell carcinoma. Profiling relied on immunoSEQ multiplex PCR, and the TCRdb table lists in-frame clones only, not all of them. Among roughly 130,000 clones, 70% to 90% were seen once, and the ten largest hold 9.5% to 15%. The sequencing used blood, collected from a patient whose treatment included radiotherapy and nephrectomy. The receptors derive from a woman aged 45-60 years with renal cell carcinoma. Each CDR3 is given with its conserved first and last residue. D genes are given only for firm matches. Rows give clone size only sometimes, using once, few, many, or a class for an expanded clone.

j_gene	abundance	v_gene	d_gene	CDR3nt	CDR3aa
TRBJ1-5	.	TRBV19	TRBD1	TGTGCCAGTAGGGGACAGGCCGAGGGCAATCAGCCCCAGCATTTT	CASRGQAEGNQPQHF
TRBJ2-7	.	TRBV4-3	.	TGCGCCAGCAGCCAAGATCCCAGGGAACCCTACGAGCAGTACTTC	CASSQDPREPYEQYF
TRBJ2-1	.	TRBV7-2	.	TGTGCCAGCAGCTTCCAGTACTACAATGAGCAGTTCTTC	CASSFQYYNEQFF
TRBJ1-3	once	TRBV13	.	TGTGCCAGCAGCTTAACCAGAACGGGAAACACCATATATTTT	CASSLTRTGNTIYF
TRBJ2-3	.	TRBV5-1	.	TGCGCCAGCAGCTTGGATCTCATTGCTAGCACAGATACGCAGTATTTT	CASSLDLIASTDTQYF
TRBJ2-7	.	TRBV18	TRBD1	TGTGCCAGCTCACCGGGACAGGCAATCTCCTACGAGCAGTACTTC	CASSPGQAISYEQYF
TRBJ1-1	.	TRBV16	.	TGTGCCAGCAGCCAAGCGAACACTGAAGCTTTCTTT	CASSQANTEAFF
TRBJ2-7	.	TRBV7-9	.	TGTGCCAGCAGCGCCCCTTTTGAGGGCCGCTATTACGAGCAGTACTTC	CASSAPFEGRYYEQYF
TRBJ1-2	.	TRBV6-5	TRBD1	TGTGCCAGCAGTTACTCAGTAGACAGGGGAAGAGGCTACACCTTC	CASSYSVDRGRGYTF
TRBJ2-2	.	TRBV7-2	TRBD2	TGTGCCAGCACACTAGCGGGGGGGACCAACACCGGGGAGCTGTTTTTT	CASTLAGGTNTGELFF
TRBJ1-3	.	TRBV11-2	.	TGTGCCACCTCTATTTTGGGGACGCCTGGAAACACCATATATTTT	CATSILGTPGNTIYF